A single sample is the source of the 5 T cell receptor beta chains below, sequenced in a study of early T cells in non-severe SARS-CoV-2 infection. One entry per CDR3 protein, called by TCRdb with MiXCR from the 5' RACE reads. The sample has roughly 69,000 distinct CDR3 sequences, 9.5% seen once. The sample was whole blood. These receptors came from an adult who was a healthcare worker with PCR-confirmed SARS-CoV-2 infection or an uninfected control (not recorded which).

DNA for the CDR3: TGTGCCACCAGCAGAGATCTTACCTCCACTGAAGCTTTCTTT. This encodes CATSRDLTSTEAFF. V gene TRBV15 combines with J gene TRBJ1-1; D is unclear. Between the trimmed V and J ends, which lost 0 bases and 4 bases, there was a span of 9 bases. CDR1 LNHNV and CDR2 YYDKDF come from the germline V gene (reference sequence). The CDR3 contains 14 residues.

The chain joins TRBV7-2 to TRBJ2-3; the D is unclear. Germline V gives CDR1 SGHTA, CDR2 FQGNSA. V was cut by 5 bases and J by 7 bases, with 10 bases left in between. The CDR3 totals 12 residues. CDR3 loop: CASSVVRHTQYF. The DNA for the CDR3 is TGTGCCAGCAGCGTCGTGAGACATACGCAGTATTTT.

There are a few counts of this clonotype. The CDR3 DNA follows: TGTGCCAGCAGCCCGAACGAAGCAGATACGCAGTATTTT. Protein sequence: CASSPNEADTQYF. This rearrangement joins TRBV5-6 to TRBJ2-3; D remains unclear. This CDR3 is 13 amino acids long. The ends were cut back, 4 bases at V and 4 bases at J, with 10 bases in the middle. The germline V gene has CDR1 SGHDT and CDR2 YYEEEE.

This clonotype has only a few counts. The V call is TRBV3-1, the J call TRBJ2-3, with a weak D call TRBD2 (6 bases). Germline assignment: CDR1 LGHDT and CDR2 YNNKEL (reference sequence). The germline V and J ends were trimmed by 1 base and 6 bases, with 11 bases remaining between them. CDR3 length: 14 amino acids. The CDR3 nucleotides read TGTGCCAGCAGCCAAGTTAGAACTAGCGATACGCAGTATTTT. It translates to CASSQVRTSDTQYF.

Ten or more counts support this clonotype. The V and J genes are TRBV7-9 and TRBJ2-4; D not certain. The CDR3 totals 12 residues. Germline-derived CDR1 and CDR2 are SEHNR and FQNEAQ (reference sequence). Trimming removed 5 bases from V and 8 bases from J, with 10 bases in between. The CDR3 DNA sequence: TGTGCCAGCAGCCCTACTTTTGACATTCAGTACTTC. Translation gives CASSPTFDIQYF.